This T cell receptor beta chain was sequenced for a study of shared clonotypes between healthy human individuals. Some clones are missing from TCRdb's copy, which holds only in-frame ones; the method was immunoSEQ multiplex PCR. There are a few million clones in the sample; over 85% occur only once, and about 0.13% lies in the top ten. Overall study findings and caveats: For naive CD4 cells, roughly 5% of clonotypes were shared across a handful of donors.

Note on this clone: Antigen unknown.

CDR1 and CDR2 from the germline V gene are SNHLY and FYNNEI. CDR3 length equals 15 residues. J was trimmed by 5 bases and V by 6 bases; bases with no gene match: 4. The TCR originated in a young man in good health. The sample taken for sequencing was naive CD4+ T cells sorted from blood. The subset denotes: CD45RA+ positively selected. The chain couples TRBV2 to TRBJ2-2; 12 nucleotides align to TRBD2. The chain's CDR3 is CASRLLAGGTGELFF. CDR3 DNA sequence: TGTGCCAGCAGACTACTAGCGGGAGGAACCGGGGAGCTGTTTTTT. Full variable domain (missing parts from reference TRBV2 and TRBJ2-2): EPEVTQTPSHQVTQMGQEVILRCVPISNHLYFYWYRQILGQKVEFLVSFYNNEISEKSEIFDDQFSVERPDGSNFTLKIRSTKLEDSAMYFCASRLLAGGTGELFFGEGSRLTVL.